This T cell receptor (beta chain) was sequenced for a study of technical replicates of blood from four donors. Measured with immunoSEQ multiplex PCR; TCRdb has only the in-frame clones, and not every one. The table lists around 93,000 clones, just under 95% of them singletons. The junction had 8 bases not matched to a gene; V was cut back by 3 bases and J by 5 bases. Per the germline V gene, CDR1 is MNHEY and CDR2 is SMNVEV (reference sequence). The CDR3 consists of 15 residues. The V and J genes are TRBV27 and TRBJ2-7; 9 bases match TRBD1. This TCR was recovered from a human donor in good health. Sequenced: T cells isolated from PBMCs. CDR3 coding DNA: TGTGCCAGCAGTTTTCATCCCGGGGACAGGGACGAGCAGTACTTC. Translated: CASSFHPGDRDEQYF.